This is a list of T cell receptor beta chains from one sample in a study of blood T cell repertoires in COVID-19. This table comes from immunoSEQ multiplex PCR, and its TCRdb copy is limited to in-frame clones, with some not included. The table records roughly 140,000 clones, 70% to 85% of them present only once. Sample: PBMCs or T cells enriched from blood (not recorded which). The source is a woman younger than 30 who had been exposed to COVID-19. The CDR3 runs from the conserved cysteine through the conserved F or W. The D gene is left open where the match is weak. Clone size is not always given. Where it is, it says once, few, many or a class for expanded clones.

j_gene,len,d_gene,abundance,v_gene,CDR3nt,CDR3aa
TRBJ2-3,12,NA,NA,TRBV29-1,TGCAGCCTGCTACGACAGACAGATACGCAGTATTTT,CSLLRQTDTQYF
TRBJ2-3,13,TRBD1,once,TRBV24-1,TGTGCCACCAGGGGACAGGGCACAGATACGCAGTATTTT,CATRGQGTDTQYF
TRBJ2-2,16,NA,few,TRBV5-1,TGCGCCAGCAGCCCCTGGGCGGGGCAGGGTACCGGGGAGCTGTTTTTT,CASSPWAGQGTGELFF
TRBJ1-5,12,NA,NA,TRBV27,TGTGCCAGCAGTCCCGGGGGTCAGCCCCAGCATTTT,CASSPGGQPQHF
TRBJ2-1,17,TRBD2,NA,TRBV3-1/TRBV3-2,TGTGCCAGCAGCCAAGGTTTCTCCCGGGAGGGCGCCAATGAGCAGTTCTTC,CASSQGFSREGANEQFF
TRBJ2-1,13,NA,NA,TRBV2,TGTGCCAGCACGTCTAGCCGATACAATGAGCAGTTCTTC,CASTSSRYNEQFF
TRBJ2-3,15,TRBD1,once,TRBV18,TGTGCCAGCTCACCCGGACAGGGGGGCACAGATACGCAGTATTTT,CASSPGQGGTDTQYF
TRBJ1-1,13,TRBD1,NA,TRBV10-3,TGTGCCATCAGTGGACAGGGGAACACTGAAGCTTTCTTT,CAISGQGNTEAFF
TRBJ1-1,13,TRBD1,once,TRBV12-3/TRBV12-4,TGTGCCAGCAGTACCTCCGACAGGGGGCGGGCTTTCTTT,CASSTSDRGRAFF
TRBJ2-1,15,NA,NA,TRBV29-1,TGCAGCGTTGTGGGGGGGCAGGGCAAGGACAATGAGCAGTTCTTC,CSVVGGQGKDNEQFF
TRBJ2-3,16,NA,NA,TRBV10-3,TGTGCCATCAGTGCCGTCGGGGCCAGGGGCGCAGATACGCAGTATTTT,CAISAVGARGADTQYF
TRBJ1-5,17,TRBD1,NA,TRBV15,TGTGCCACCAGCAGATCCGGGACAGGGGCGTTCTGCCAGCCCCAGCATTTT,CATSRSGTGAFCQPQHF
TRBJ1-4,15,TRBD1,once,TRBV30,TGTGCCTGGAGTGACGCCCGGACAGGGGCTGAAAAACTGTTTTTT,CAWSDARTGAEKLFF
TRBJ1-2,12,NA,NA,TRBV28,TGTGCCAGCAGTCAACAGTTCTATGGCTACACCTTC,CASSQQFYGYTF
TRBJ1-1,12,NA,NA,TRBV6-5,TGTGCCAGCAGTTACTCGTTCTCGACAGCCATCTTT,CASSYSFSTAIF
TRBJ1-2,17,TRBD1,NA,TRBV7-3,TGTGCCAGCAGCTTAGAGGCAGGGGGTAGGACGAACTATGGCTACACCTTC,CASSLEAGGRTNYGYTF
TRBJ2-7,16,NA,NA,TRBV3-1/TRBV3-2,TGTGCCAGCAGCCAAGATCTTGGACTGAGCTCCTACGAGCAGTACTTC,CASSQDLGLSSYEQYF
TRBJ2-1,14,TRBD2,NA,TRBV5-1,TGCGCCACCCAACGGGGGGATTGGGGGAATGAGCAGTTCTTC,CATQRGDWGNEQFF
TRBJ2-7,14,NA,NA,TRBV11-3,TGTGCCAGCAGCCCAACGGGAGGGGGCAGCGAGCAGTACTTC,CASSPTGGGSEQYF
TRBJ1-1,16,NA,once,TRBV19,TGTGCCAGTAGTATAGTGGGGGGGCGCTTCCGCACTGAAGCTTTCTTT,CASSIVGGRFRTEAFF